This entry concerns a single T cell receptor (beta chain). Its antigen is not yet known. A clone one base away is much larger, so this may be a read error. As a mouse receptor, it takes its gene names and germline sequences from the mouse. The DNA ends 4 residues before the CDR3 does, and the rest of the CDR3 is filled in from the germline J gene. Distinct nucleotide sequences in the sample also encode this CDR3. This sample is drawn from a study of CD8+ T cells in alopecia areata (dated by TCRdb to 2016 to 2019). The study in broad terms: Female C3H/HeJ recipients, 7-10 weeks old, were grafted with skin from C3H/HeJ donors with spontaneous alopecia (roughly 6-12 months old). High-throughput TCRbeta sequencing was used to examine T cell clonal expansion in alopecia areata in both the C3H/HeJ mouse model and human patients. On the human side, TCRbeta sequencing was run on scalp tissue and on sorted CD4+ and CD8+ peripheral blood T cells from healthy controls and from alopecia areata patients with either patchy or totalis/universalis disease. Scalp clonality was compared among normal scalp (n=4), patchy alopecia areata scalp (n=8), and alopecia totalis/universalis scalp (n=8). RNA came from the PAXgene miRNA kit for fixed scalp, the miRNeasy kit for PBMCs, and the RNeasy kit for mouse skin. immunoSEQ multiplex PCR using 35 Vbeta forward primers and 13 Jbeta reverse primers was used to amplify TCRbeta CDR3 regions.

Unmatched junction bases come to 3, with V trimmed by 4 bases and J by 0 bases. The germline V gene (reference sequence) provides CDR1 FNHDT and CDR2 SITEND. There are 15 amino acids in the CDR3, from cysteine to phenylalanine inclusive. Part of the CDR3 DNA is given, 33 bases translated from base 1. Pooled mouse cutaneous lymph node cells were stained for CD4, CD8alpha, NKG2D, NKG2ACE and other markers, then sorted on a BD Influx. Summary of the overall study and its limitations: Lesional scalp, especially in alopecia totalis/universalis, showed higher clonality and more expanded CD8+ clones than normal scalp, suggesting antigenic drive. Resident alphabeta T cells in normal human skin are also sequenced, complicating scalp TCR repertoire analysis, unlike mouse skin dominated by gammadelta T cells. Shared TCR sequences between patients were less evident than in mice, which may be partly attributable to HLA diversity in the patient population.

The protocol used for the library was the immunoSEQ multiplex PCR assay. To provide template for TCR sequencing, every sample had RNA extracted and reverse transcribed into cDNA. SuperScript III was used to make first-strand cDNA, primed with a 2:1 mix of oligo-dT and random hexamers. Amplification bias was assessed with a synthetic immune receptor repertoire, and residual bias was removed computationally. Sequencing of the libraries was done on Illumina HiSeq with 60 bp reads that cover the CDR3, reading from J toward V. The authors processed their data as follows. After raw reads were preprocessed to remove errors, the CDR3 was defined following IMGT conventions as running from the conserved cysteine to phenylalanine. Clonality was calculated as 1 minus Shannon entropy normalized by log2 of the number of productive unique TCRs. CD4 or CD8 identity of scalp clones was inferred by cross-referencing scalp TCRbeta sequences with sorted blood CD4 and CD8 repertoires. TCRdb took this table from immuneACCESS and kept in-frame rearrangements with V and J called. Such tables lack part of the clones; where checked against another copy, unresolved V genes explain under half of the gap, and the rest is unexplained. D and trimming were read from the DNA, whereas the V and J calls and clone size are those reported in that table. This sample was tabulated with about 300,000 clones, among which there are no singletons. The ten largest clones take up 0.9% to 1.5% of the sample.

This TCR derives from a C3H/HeJ mouse with alopecia areata. Mice belonging to this strain carry MHC haplotype H2-k. The V gene is TRBV19 and the J gene is TRBJ2-3; 9 middle bases align to TRBD2. Sample: CD4+ T cells sorted from a lymph node. Incomplete CDR3 DNA: TGTGCCAGCAGTCGGACTGGGGCTAGTGCAGAA. Its protein is CASSRTGASAE. The whole CDR3 protein reads CASSRTGASAETLYF. Reference TRBV19 and TRBJ2-3 proteins supply the regions before and after the CDR3; the full variable domain is: GGIITQTPKFLIGQEGQKLTLKCQQNFNHDTMYWYRQDSGKGLRLIYYSITENDLQKGDLSEGYDASREKKSSFSLTVTSAQKNEMAVFLCASSRTGASAETLYFGSGTRLTVL.